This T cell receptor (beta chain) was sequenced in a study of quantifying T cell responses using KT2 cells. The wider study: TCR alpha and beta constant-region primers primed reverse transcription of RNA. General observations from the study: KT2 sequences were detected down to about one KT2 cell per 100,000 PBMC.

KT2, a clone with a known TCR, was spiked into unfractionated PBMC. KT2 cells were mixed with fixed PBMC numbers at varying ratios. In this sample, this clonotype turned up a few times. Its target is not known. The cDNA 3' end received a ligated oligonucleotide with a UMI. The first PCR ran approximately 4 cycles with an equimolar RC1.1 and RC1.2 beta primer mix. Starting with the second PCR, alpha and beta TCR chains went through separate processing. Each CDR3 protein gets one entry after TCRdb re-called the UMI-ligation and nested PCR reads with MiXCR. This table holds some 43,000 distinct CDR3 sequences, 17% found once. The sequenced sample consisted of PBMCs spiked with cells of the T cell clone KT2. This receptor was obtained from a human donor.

The CDR3 DNA reads as TGTGCCAGCCTCCCCGGACAGGAGGTTTATGGCTACACCTTC. Its translation: CASLPGQEVYGYTF. The chain couples TRBV6-4 to TRBJ1-2, with 7 bases aligning to TRBD1. In germline, CDR1 is MRHNA, CDR2 SNTAGT. The CDR3 length is 14 residues. V dropped 8 bases and J dropped 5; count of bases not matched to a gene: 11.